These 19 T cell receptor beta chains share one sample of origin, sequenced in a study of blood T cell repertoires in COVID-19. TCRdb's table, derived via immunoSEQ multiplex PCR, lists solely in-frame clones and lacks some. The profile shows some 300,000 clones, approximately 89% of them singletons. Sequencing was done on a sample of PBMCs or T cells enriched from blood (not recorded which). These receptors were collected from a woman in her twenties or thirties who had recovered from COVID-19.

The chain carries TRBV5-1 and TRBJ2-2; 11 bases match TRBD2. V lost 3 bases to trimming and J lost 4 bases; unmatched junction nucleotides: 5. CDR3 length: 16 amino acids. Germline CDR1 is SGHRS and CDR2 is YFSETQ. The CDR3 is CASSSRTSGFTGELFF. The CDR3 region has the DNA TGCGCCAGCAGCTCCAGGACTAGCGGGTTCACCGGGGAGCTGTTTTTT.

The V and J genes are TRBV29-1 and TRBJ1-2; D is uncertain. Trimming removed 4 bases at V and 8 bases at J, with 8 bases between. There are 10 residues in the CDR3. Germline values: CDR1 SQVTM, CDR2 ANQGSEA. The CDR3 nucleotides read TGCAGCGTTGGAAGGGAGGGCTACACCTTC. Amino acid sequence: CSVGREGYTF.

This CDR3 reads CASSLVTGAGELFF. The CDR3, as DNA: TGTGCCAGCAGCTTAGTGACAGGGGCCGGGGAGCTGTTTTTT. The chain couples TRBV13 to TRBJ2-2, with 8 positions matching TRBD1. Germline V gene sequence: CDR1 PRHDT, CDR2 FYEKMQ (reference sequence). J was trimmed by 6 bases and V by 1 base; bases with no gene match: 1. CDR3 length: 14 residues.

The CDR3 bases are TGTGCCAGCTCACCAACAGGGGCTCCACCCGGGGAGCTGTTTTTT. Protein sequence: CASSPTGAPPGELFF. This chain connects TRBV18 to TRBJ2-2; 7 nucleotides agree with TRBD1. Germline V gene sequence: CDR1 KGHSH, CDR2 LQKENI. The J segment lost 6 bases and the V segment lost 2 bases, leaving 6 bases of the junction unmatched. This CDR3 region has 15 residues.

This clone was counted a single time. This chain joins TRBV3-1 (or the pseudogene TRBV3-2) and TRBJ2-1; 8 bases map to TRBD2. V lost 4 bases and J lost 6; bases outside the gene matches: 14. Germline lookup yields CDR1 LGHDT and CDR2 YNNKEL (reference sequence). The CDR3 runs to 17 residues. This CDR3 is CASSPGQGAGEFNEQFF. CDR3 coding DNA: TGTGCCAGCAGCCCAGGGCAGGGAGCGGGAGAGTTCAATGAGCAGTTCTTC.

This chain uses TRBV5-4 with TRBJ2-1; D is possibly TRBD1 (6 bases). The germline gives CDR1 SGHNT, CDR2 YYREEE (reference sequence). The CDR3 has 15 residues. The V and J ends lost 0 bases and 4 bases respectively, with 11 bases between them. The DNA for the CDR3 is TGTGCCAGCAGCTTGGCCTCCGGACAGTACAATGAGCAGTTCTTC. Translation gives CASSLASGQYNEQFF.

The chain joins TRBV18 to TRBJ1-1, with unresolved D. Germline values: CDR1 KGHSH, CDR2 LQKENI. The CDR3 length is 14 residues. The germline V and J ends were trimmed by 6 bases and 1 base, with 12 bases remaining between them. CDR3 loop: CASSAINANTEAFF. The CDR3 bases are TGTGCCAGCTCGGCCATCAATGCGAACACTGAAGCTTTCTTT.

The V and J genes are TRBV10-3 and TRBJ1-2; TRBD1 might be the D (6 bases). The germline V gene has CDR1 ENHRY and CDR2 SYGVKD. This CDR3 contains 15 residues. V shed 0 bases and J shed 6 bases, with 14 bases lying between them. The CDR3 region is CAISESIVQGDGYTF. The CDR3 nucleotides are TGTGCCATCAGTGAGTCGATTGTACAGGGCGATGGCTACACCTTC.

CDR3 sequence: CASSLAWNRANTEAFF. CDR3 nucleotides: TGCGCCAGCAGCTTGGCTTGGAACAGGGCGAACACTGAAGCTTTCTTT. V usage is TRBV5-1 and J usage is TRBJ1-1, with D perhaps TRBD1 (6 bases). V was pared by 0 bases and J by 1 base, with 13 bases between. The length of the CDR3 is 16 residues. Looked up from germline, CDR1 is SGHRS and CDR2 is YFSETQ.

The genes are TRBV18 and TRBJ1-1, with D unresolved. The CDR3 consists of 14 residues. V lost 6 bases to trimming and J lost 4 bases, with 15 bases between them. The germline gives CDR1 KGHSH, CDR2 LQKENI. The CDR3 region has the DNA TGTGCCAGCTCTCCCCTGAAGCCCGGCACTGAAGCTTTCTTT. Residues: CASSPLKPGTEAFF. Using reference TRBV18 and TRBJ1-1 for the parts outside the CDR3, the full variable domain is NAGVMQNPRHLVRRRGQEARLRCSPMKGHSHVYWYRQLPEEGLKFMVYLQKENIIDESGMPKERFSAEFPKEGPSILRIQQVVRGDSAAYFCASSPLKPGTEAFFGQGTRLTVV.

The chain has TRBV3-1 (or the pseudogene TRBV3-2) and TRBJ2-5; no definite D call. From germline, CDR1 is LGHDT and CDR2 YNNKEL (reference sequence). The CDR3 runs 14 residues. V was pared by 4 bases and J by 5 bases, with 14 bases between. CDR3 DNA sequence: TGTGCCAGCAGCCCCCTGCCATTCGGGGAGACCCAGTACTTC. Amino acid sequence: CASSPLPFGETQYF.

The V and J genes are TRBV5-1 and TRBJ2-7; 7 bases fit TRBD1. Trimming cost V 2 bases and J 5 bases; bases outside gene matches: 10. The germline V gene has CDR1 SGHRS and CDR2 YFSETQ. CDR3 size: 15 residues. Here the CDR3 reads CASSFGLGGRDEQYF. Written as DNA, the CDR3 is TGCGCCAGCAGCTTCGGGTTAGGGGGCCGAGACGAGCAGTACTTC.

Comment on this clone: One end of the junction does not line up with germline, which may come from a read error. The chain's CDR3 is CASSWGGQGAHF. For the CDR3, the DNA is TGTGCCAGCAGTTGGGGGGGACAGGGGGCCCACTTC. The chain employs TRBV28 and TRBJ2-7, with 12 bases that match TRBD1. This CDR3 is 12 amino acids long. The germline CDR1 and CDR2 sequences are MDHEN and SYDVKM.

The chain uses TRBV19 and TRBJ2-2; TRBD1 matches 9 bases. Germline CDR1 and CDR2: LNHDA and SQIVND (reference sequence). V shed 5 bases and J 1 base; nucleotides not matched to a gene: 17. The CDR3 is 20 residues long. DNA for the CDR3: TGTGCCAGTAGTCATACCACATATTACAGGGGGCGGATGAACACCGGGGAGCTGTTTTTT. Translated, it gives CASSHTTYYRGRMNTGELFF.

This clone has a single count. The J gene is TRBJ2-1, the V gene TRBV19; 9 bases map to TRBD1. After removal of 4 bases from V and 7 bases from J, the junction contained 8 bases not matched to a gene. Germline assignment: CDR1 LNHDA and CDR2 SQIVND (reference sequence). The CDR3 is 15 residues long. CDR3 nucleotide sequence: TGTGCCAGTAGTAACCGGGACAGGGTTGGGAATGAGCAGTTCTTC. Amino acid sequence: CASSNRDRVGNEQFF.

The chain links TRBV9 to TRBJ2-7, with D perhaps matching TRBD2 (6 bases). This CDR3 contains 16 residues. V was cut by 4 bases and J by 2 bases, with 19 bases left in between. Germline V gene lookup returns CDR1 SGDLS and CDR2 YYNGEE. Here the CDR3 reads CASSPITGDPPYEQYF. The CDR3 nucleotides read TGTGCCAGCAGCCCAATCACGGGGGATCCCCCCTACGAGCAGTACTTC.

This clone has more than one count but fewer than ten. This chain uses TRBV5-4 with TRBJ2-7, with D maybe TRBD2 (5 bases). Deletions cut 1 base from V and 1 base from J, with 6 bases between. There are 13 residues in the CDR3. The V gene's germline CDR1 is SGHNT and CDR2 YYREEE (reference sequence). CDR3 sequence: CASSLRESYEQYF. The CDR3 region has the DNA TGTGCCAGCAGCTTGCGGGAATCCTACGAGCAGTACTTC.

The chain carries TRBV5-4 and TRBJ1-5, with D hard to call. CDR1 is SGHNT and CDR2 is YYREEE in the germline V gene (reference sequence). The CDR3 extends over 12 amino acids. V dropped 4 bases and J dropped 3 bases, with 5 bases sitting between them. The CDR3 spells CASSTDNQPQHF. As DNA, the CDR3 is TGTGCCAGCAGCACAGACAATCAGCCCCAGCATTTT. Drawing the rest from reference TRBV5-4 and TRBJ1-5, the complete variable domain is ETGVTQSPTHLIKTRGQQVTLRCSSQSGHNTVSWYQQALGQGPQFIFQYYREEENGRGNFPPRFSGLQFPNYSSELNVNALELDDSALYLCASSTDNQPQHFGDGTRLSIL.

J is TRBJ2-5 and V is TRBV7-6, with D possibly TRBD2 on 7 matching bases. CDR1 SGHVS and CDR2 FNYEAQ come from the germline V gene. The CDR3 is made up of 15 amino acids. V dropped 5 bases and J dropped 5 bases, with 18 bases sitting between them. CDR3 sequence reads: CASSPGGGSGETQYF. The CDR3 DNA is TGTGCCAGCAGCCCTGGGGGGGGCAGCGGGGAGACCCAGTACTTC.